Listed below are T cell receptor beta chains from one sample, sequenced in a study of cytomegalovirus exposure and HLA in healthy donors. Using immunoSEQ multiplex PCR, the repertoire was profiled, and TCRdb retains in-frame clones only, with some absent. The data show about 130,000 clones, over 9.5% seen once. The sample comprised PBMCs. These TCRs come from a woman between 18 and 29 years old in good health and CMV-seropositive. Each CDR3 is given with its conserved first and last residue. D genes are given only for firm matches. The size of a clone is reported for some rows only, either as once, few or many, or as a class for expanded clones.

TRBV4-1	NA	NA	TRBJ2-7	TGCGCCAGCAGCCAATATAGTTACTACGAGCAGTACTTC	CASSQYSYYEQYF
TRBV14	few	NA	TRBJ1-2	TGTGCCAGCAGCCAAGCTGGGGAGGGTGATGGCTACACCTTC	CASSQAGEGDGYTF
TRBV7-6	few	NA	TRBJ2-1	TGTGCCAGCAGCTTGCGGGACTACAATGAGCAGTTCTTC	CASSLRDYNEQFF
TRBV6-1	NA	TRBD2	TRBJ2-3	TGTGCCAGCAGTTCCGGCGGGAGAATGAATACGCAGTATTTT	CASSSGGRMNTQYF
TRBV7-9	NA	NA	TRBJ1-2	TGTGCCAGCAGCTTAGGGACTACTTTCTATGGCTACACCTTC	CASSLGTTFYGYTF
TRBV7-9	NA	NA	TRBJ1-2	TGTGCCAGCAGCTTAAGTGGTGAAGGTTGGGAGAGGCTTTATGGCTACACCTTC	CASSLSGEGWERLYGYTF
TRBV10-1	NA	TRBD1	TRBJ2-3	TGCGCCAGCAGTCCGGGACAGGCCCCCTTTACGCAGTATTTT	CASSPGQAPFTQYF
TRBV28	few	TRBD1	TRBJ2-1	TGTGCCAGCAGTCCAGACAGGGGGCGCATCAATGAGCAGTTCTTC	CASSPDRGRINEQFF
TRBV6-1	many	TRBD1	TRBJ1-5	TGTGCCAGCAGTGAATCTGGGACAGCTCAGCCCCAGCATTTT	CASSESGTAQPQHF
TRBV7-9	few	NA	TRBJ1-2	TGTGCCAGCAGCTTAGTAACGGGTGACGGCTACACCTTC	CASSLVTGDGYTF
TRBV4-1	NA	TRBD2	TRBJ2-2	TGCGCCAGCAGCCCGGGACTACCGAACACCGGGGAGCTGTTTTTT	CASSPGLPNTGELFF
TRBV6-1	NA	NA	TRBJ1-4	TGTGCCAGCATGGGGGGGCGAGGGGAAAAACTGTTTTTT	CASMGGRGEKLFF
TRBV5-8	few	TRBD1	TRBJ1-2	TGTGCCAGCAGCATCATCGGGACAGGGGCCCATGGCTACACCTTC	CASSIIGTGAHGYTF
TRBV13	NA	TRBD1	TRBJ2-1	TGTGCCACCCTAGTCCGAGGGGGCTTCGACAATGAGCAGTTCTTC	CATLVRGGFDNEQFF
TRBV11-3	few	NA	TRBJ1-1	TGTGCCAGCAGCTTAGGGACAGTTAACACTGAAGCTTTCTTT	CASSLGTVNTEAFF
TRBV27	few	NA	TRBJ2-1	TGTGCCAGCAGTACCCCGGTAGTGGGCACCTACAATGAGCAGTTCTTC	CASSTPVVGTYNEQFF
TRBV10-3	few	NA	TRBJ1-5	TGTGCCATCAGCGAGACGCCCGGGGTAAGGAGCAATCAGCCCCAGCATTTT	CAISETPGVRSNQPQHF
TRBV25-1	NA	TRBD2	TRBJ2-2	TGTGCCAGCATGACACTAGCGGGTCCCGGGGAGCTGTTTTTT	CASMTLAGPGELFF
TRBV6-6	few	TRBD2	TRBJ2-2	TGTGCCAGCAGCCCAGGGAGGGCCTGGGCCGGGGAGCTGTTTTTT	CASSPGRAWAGELFF
TRBV5-1	NA	NA	TRBJ2-3	TGCGCCAGCAGCCCCGGGGGCGGGAGTGCAAGTTGGACAGATACGCAGTATTTT	CASSPGGGSASWTDTQYF
TRBV27	NA	NA	TRBJ1-1	TGTGCCAGCAGGCCTAGGTTGAACACTGAAGCTTTCTTT	CASRPRLNTEAFF
TRBV19	NA	NA	TRBJ2-6	TGTGCCAGTAGTGATCGGAGGGGACGGTGGAGCTCTGGGGCCAACGTCCTGACTTTC	CASSDRRGRWSSGANVLTF
TRBV28	NA	TRBD2	TRBJ2-1	TGTGCCAGCAGTTCTGGGCTAGCGGGAGACGACAATGAGCAGTTCTTC	CASSSGLAGDDNEQFF
TRBV11-2	NA	NA	TRBJ2-2	TGTGCCAGCAGCCCCGGGACTAACACCGGGGAGCTGTTTTTT	CASSPGTNTGELFF
TRBV6-1	NA	TRBD1	TRBJ2-7	TGTGCCAGCAGTGAAGCGGGGATATTTGGGACAGGAGGGGGTGGGCAGTACTTC	CASSEAGIFGTGGGGQYF
TRBV7-9	few	NA	TRBJ1-1	TGTGCCACGGAAGGACAGATGAACACTGAAGCTTTCTTT	CATEGQMNTEAFF
TRBV5-4	few	NA	TRBJ2-2	TGTGCCAGCAGCCATGAACAGGGACCGAACACCGGGGAGCTGTTTTTT	CASSHEQGPNTGELFF
TRBV6-1	NA	NA	TRBJ1-3	TGTGCCAGCACCCCGACGGACATCGTCGGAAACACCATATATTTT	CASTPTDIVGNTIYF
TRBV11-1	few	NA	TRBJ1-1	TGTGCCAGCAGCTCCCGGAGGGTTTGGACTGAAGCTTTCTTT	CASSSRRVWTEAFF
TRBV6-1	few	TRBD2	TRBJ2-2	TGTGCCAGCGGGGCCCAGCGGGGTAACACCGGGGAGCTGTTTTTT	CASGAQRGNTGELFF
TRBV6-4	few	TRBD1	TRBJ2-4	TGTGCCAGCAGTCCATACTCGACAGGGGGCGACATTCAGTACTTC	CASSPYSTGGDIQYF
TRBV19	few	TRBD2	TRBJ2-7	TGTGCCAGTAGTATTTCTGGGAGGGCACAGACCCCTGGGGAGCAGTACTTC	CASSISGRAQTPGEQYF
TRBV4-2	few	NA	TRBJ2-1	TGTGCCGGCAGCCAAGCTTCGGGAGATTACTACAATGAGCAGTTCTTC	CAGSQASGDYYNEQFF
TRBV7-9	NA	NA	TRBJ1-1	TGTGCCAGCAGAGCCGGGGGAAACACTGAAGCTTTCTTT	CASRAGGNTEAFF
TRBV5-4	few	NA	TRBJ2-3	TGTGCCAGCAGCTTGGGGAGCTCCTCCCCTGATACGCAGTATTTT	CASSLGSSSPDTQYF
TRBV19	few	TRBD1	TRBJ1-5	TGTGCCAGTAGTATCACACAGGGGTGGAATCAGCCCCAGCATTTT	CASSITQGWNQPQHF
TRBV9	NA	NA	TRBJ2-1	TGTGCCAGCAGCGTAGGGCTAGCCCTCTACAATGAGCAGTTCTTC	CASSVGLALYNEQFF
TRBV27	few	TRBD1	TRBJ1-3	TGTGCCAGCAGTGCGACAGGGTCTGGAAACACCATATATTTT	CASSATGSGNTIYF
TRBV27	few	TRBD1	TRBJ2-7	TGTGCCAGCAGTCCCGACAGGGGGGAAGACGAGCAGTACTTC	CASSPDRGEDEQYF
TRBV27	few	TRBD1	TRBJ1-1	TGTGCCAGCCGGAACGGGATTTACAGGGGTGGGAACACTGAAGCTTTCTTT	CASRNGIYRGGNTEAFF
TRBV18	few	TRBD1	TRBJ2-2	TGTGCCAGCTCACCTCCTCTGGGACAGGGGAGCGTAACCGGGGAGCTGTTTTTT	CASSPPLGQGSVTGELFF
TRBV2	few	TRBD2	TRBJ2-3	TGTGCCAGCAGTCTTACTAGCGGGACAGATACGCAGTATTTT	CASSLTSGTDTQYF
TRBV30	NA	TRBD2	TRBJ2-2	TGTGCCTGGAGCTTAGGACTAGCGGGAGCGGCCGGGGAGCTGTTTTTT	CAWSLGLAGAAGELFF
TRBV7-8	NA	TRBD2	TRBJ2-3	TGTGCCAGCAGCGAACAGATTACTAGCGGGAGGGCCCTCACAGATACGCAGTATTTT	CASSEQITSGRALTDTQYF
TRBV28	NA	NA	TRBJ1-5	TGTGCCAGCAGTTTGCAGGGAGGCCAGCCCCAGCATTTT	CASSLQGGQPQHF
TRBV9	NA	NA	TRBJ1-5	TGTGCCAGCAGCGTAGGGTCAGGGGCTAATCAGCCCCAGCATTTT	CASSVGSGANQPQHF
TRBV27	NA	NA	TRBJ1-4	TGTGCCAGCAGTCCTCGGGCGGGTATAGGGCATGATAATGAAAAACTGTTTTTT	CASSPRAGIGHDNEKLFF
TRBV9	NA	NA	TRBJ2-3	TGTGCCAGCAGCGTAGGTGACTACTGGGGAGATACGCAGTATTTT	CASSVGDYWGDTQYF
TRBV19	NA	TRBD1	TRBJ1-1	TGTGCCAGTAGTAAAAGGCCCCAGGGGGTTCGCACTGAAGCTTTCTTT	CASSKRPQGVRTEAFF
TRBV4-1	NA	NA	TRBJ2-7	TGCGCCAGCAGCCAACCCGGCACGACTACTTACGAGCAGTACTTC	CASSQPGTTTYEQYF
TRBV18	NA	NA	TRBJ1-1	TGTGCCAGCTCACCCGTTCTGTCCGGGGCGGGGGCTGAAGCTTTCTTT	CASSPVLSGAGAEAFF
TRBV6-1	NA	NA	TRBJ1-1	TGTGCCACCGGACGGGGGAACACTGAAGCTTTCTTT	CATGRGNTEAFF
TRBV5-1	NA	NA	TRBJ1-3	TGCGCCAGCAGGTCGGACTTGTCCTCTGGAAACACCATATATTTT	CASRSDLSSGNTIYF
TRBV5-4	NA	NA	TRBJ2-1	TGTGCCAGCAGCTCGGGACTCGTAGCCTACAATGAGCAGTTCTTC	CASSSGLVAYNEQFF
TRBV5-1	NA	NA	TRBJ2-7	TGCGCCAGCAGCCTTGGAACGACTCATACCTACGAGCAGTACTTC	CASSLGTTHTYEQYF